A single T cell receptor (beta chain) is shown here with its context. The Seattle site enrolled patients during active infection and followed them longitudinally. Germline CDR1 and CDR2: SGHTA and FQGNSA. This CDR3 contains 13 residues. Trimming pared 6 bases from V and 1 base from J, leaving 10 bases between. This record belongs to a study of blood T cell repertoires in COVID-19. For the study at large: Sources were T cells, B-cell-depleted T cells, or PBMCs; the material itself was cDNA or gDNA.

The authors' processing: The authors estimated nucleated cell counts from reference gene primer amplification. The data were produced by immunoSEQ multiplex PCR, yet TCRdb's version contains in-frame clones alone and is incomplete. The DNA was the basis for D and trimming; V, J and clone size are from that table. The data hold 250,000 to 350,000 clones, with roughly 84% observed a single time. The V and J genes are TRBV7-2 and TRBJ2-7; possible D gene TRBD1, 5 bases. The receptor was isolated from a person aged 70 to 79 with COVID-19, enrolled during active disease. Specimen: peripheral blood. CDR3 bases: TGTGCCAGCAGGAAGACAGTTTCCTACGAGCAGTACTTC. Translating gives CASRKTVSYEQYF.